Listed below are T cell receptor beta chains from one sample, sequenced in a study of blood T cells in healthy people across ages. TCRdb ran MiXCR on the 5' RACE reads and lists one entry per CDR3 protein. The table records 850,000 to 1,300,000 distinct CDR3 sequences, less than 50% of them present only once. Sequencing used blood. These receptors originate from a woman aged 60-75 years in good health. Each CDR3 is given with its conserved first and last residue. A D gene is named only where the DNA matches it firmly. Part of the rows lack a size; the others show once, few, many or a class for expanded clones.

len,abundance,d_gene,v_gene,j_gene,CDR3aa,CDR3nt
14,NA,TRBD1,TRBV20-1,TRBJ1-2,CSARRVGTGHGYTF,TGCAGTGCTAGAAGAGTCGGGACAGGGCATGGCTACACCTTC
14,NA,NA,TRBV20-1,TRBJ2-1,CSASRRGLNYEQFF,TGCAGTGCCTCACGGAGGGGGCTTAACTATGAGCAGTTCTTC
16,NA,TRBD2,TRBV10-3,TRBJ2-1,CAISDHQRGSYNEQFF,TGTGCCATCAGTGACCATCAGCGGGGGTCGTACAATGAGCAGTTCTTC
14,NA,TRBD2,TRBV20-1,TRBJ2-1,CSAIIAGGYNEQFF,TGCAGTGCTATCATAGCGGGAGGTTACAATGAGCAGTTCTTC
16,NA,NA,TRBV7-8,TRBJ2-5,CASSPGHLMYQETQYF,TGTGCCAGCAGCCCGGGACACCTGATGTACCAAGAGACCCAGTACTTC
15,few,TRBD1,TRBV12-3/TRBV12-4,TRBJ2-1,CASSRAGTGGHEQFF,TGTGCCAGCAGTAGAGCCGGGACAGGGGGACATGAGCAGTTCTTC
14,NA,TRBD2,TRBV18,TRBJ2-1,CASSGGLVYNEQFF,TGTGCCAGCTCGGGGGGACTAGTCTACAATGAGCAGTTCTTC
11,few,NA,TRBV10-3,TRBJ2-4,CAISEFDLQYF,TGTGCCATCAGTGAATTTGACTTGCAGTACTTC
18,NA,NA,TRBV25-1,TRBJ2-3,CASSGGEPVRQPTDTQYF,TGTGCCAGCAGTGGGGGGGAACCTGTGCGACAGCCCACAGATACGCAGTATTTT
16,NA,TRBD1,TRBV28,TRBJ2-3,CASSLFGTGNTDTQYF,TGTGCCAGCAGTTTATTTGGGACAGGAAACACAGATACGCAGTATTTT
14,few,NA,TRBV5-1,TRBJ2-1,CASSDAGQINEQFF,TGCGCCAGCAGCGACGCGGGACAGATCAATGAGCAGTTCTTC
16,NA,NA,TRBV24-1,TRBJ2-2,CATSAPRDGRTGELFF,TGTGCCACCAGTGCGCCGCGGGACGGACGCACCGGGGAGCTGTTTTTT
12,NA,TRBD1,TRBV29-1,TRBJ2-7,CSVLGQTYEQYF,TGCAGCGTTTTGGGACAGACCTACGAGCAGTACTTC
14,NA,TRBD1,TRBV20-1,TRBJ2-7,CSAIGTGGSYEQYF,TGCAGTGCTATAGGAACAGGGGGCTCCTACGAGCAGTACTTC
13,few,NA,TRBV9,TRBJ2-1,CASSASLFGEQFF,TGTGCCAGCAGCGCGTCCTTGTTTGGTGAGCAGTTCTTC
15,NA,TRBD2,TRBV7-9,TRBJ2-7,CASGLSGGSYYEQYF,TGTGCCAGCGGCTTGTCGGGCGGGAGTTACTACGAGCAGTACTTC
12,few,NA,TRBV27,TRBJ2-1,CASSARRNEQFF,TGTGCCAGCAGTGCTCGACGTAATGAGCAGTTCTTC
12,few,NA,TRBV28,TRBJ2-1,CASSTLYNEQFF,TGTGCCAGCAGTACACTTTACAATGAGCAGTTCTTC
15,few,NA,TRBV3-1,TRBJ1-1,CASSQGRQRGAEAFF,TGTGCCAGCAGCCAAGGAAGACAACGAGGGGCTGAAGCTTTCTTT
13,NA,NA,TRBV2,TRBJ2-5,CASSAGLRETQYF,TGTGCCAGCAGTGCGGGGTTGCGAGAGACCCAGTACTTC
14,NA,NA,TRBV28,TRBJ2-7,CASSLPQGRNEQYF,TGTGCCAGCAGTTTACCTCAGGGGAGGAACGAGCAGTACTTC
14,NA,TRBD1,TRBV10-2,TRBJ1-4,CASSRRQGDEKLFF,TGCGCCAGCAGCCGGAGACAGGGCGATGAAAAACTGTTTTTT
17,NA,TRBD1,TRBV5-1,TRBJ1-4,CASRRTGTDATNEKLFF,TGCGCCAGCCGACGGACCGGGACAGACGCAACTAATGAAAAACTGTTTTTT
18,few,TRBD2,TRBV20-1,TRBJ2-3,CSARDLTSGRLSTDTQYF,TGCAGTGCTAGAGACCTGACTAGCGGGAGGCTTAGCACAGATACGCAGTATTTT
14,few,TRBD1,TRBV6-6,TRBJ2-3,CASSNDRGWDTQYF,TGTGCCAGCAGTAACGACAGGGGGTGGGATACGCAGTATTTT
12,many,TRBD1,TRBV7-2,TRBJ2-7,CATGQTLYEQYF,TGTGCCACGGGACAGACACTCTACGAGCAGTACTTC
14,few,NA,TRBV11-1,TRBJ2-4,CASSLDYRSNIQYF,TGTGCCAGCAGCTTAGATTACCGATCTAACATTCAGTACTTC
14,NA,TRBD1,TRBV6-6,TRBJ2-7,CAHSRGQGYNEQYF,TGTGCCCACAGCAGGGGACAGGGGTACAATGAGCAGTACTTC
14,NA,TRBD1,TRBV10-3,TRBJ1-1,CAISDRVKNTEAFF,TGTGCCATCAGCGACAGGGTAAAGAACACTGAAGCTTTCTTT
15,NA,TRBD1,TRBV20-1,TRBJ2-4,CSAGTGGAAKNIQYF,TGCAGTGCGGGGACAGGGGGCGCGGCCAAAAACATTCAGTACTTC
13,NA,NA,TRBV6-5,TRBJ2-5,CASSYAAGNERYF,TGTGCCAGCAGCTACGCGGCCGGAAATGAGCGGTACTTC
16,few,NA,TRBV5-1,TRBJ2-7,CASRLNSHSSSYEQYF,TGCGCCAGCAGGTTGAACAGCCACTCGAGCTCCTACGAGCAGTACTTC
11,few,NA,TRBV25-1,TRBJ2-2,CASRQGGELFF,TGTGCCAGCAGACAGGGCGGGGAGCTGTTTTTT
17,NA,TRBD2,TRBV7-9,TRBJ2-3,CASSLRNSGESTDTQYF,TGTGCCAGCAGCTTAAGGAATAGCGGGGAAAGCACAGATACGCAGTATTTT
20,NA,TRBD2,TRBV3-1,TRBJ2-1,CASSQDDPSGSAYPYNEQFF,TGTGCCAGCAGCCAAGATGATCCTAGCGGGAGCGCGTACCCCTACAATGAGCAGTTCTTC
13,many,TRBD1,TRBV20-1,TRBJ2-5,CSVRTGGQETQYF,TGCAGTGTCAGAACAGGGGGCCAAGAGACCCAGTACTTC
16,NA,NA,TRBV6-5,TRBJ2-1,CASSPLGSGSYNEQFF,TGTGCCAGCAGCCCCCTTGGGTCGGGGTCCTACAATGAGCAGTTCTTC
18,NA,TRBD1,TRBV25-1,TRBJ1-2,CASSERLDRGPPNYGYTF,TGTGCCAGCAGTGAAAGGTTGGACAGGGGTCCGCCTAACTATGGCTACACCTTC
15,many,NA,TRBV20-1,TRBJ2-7,CSASPGSLSSYEQYF,TGCAGTGCTAGTCCCGGCAGCCTAAGCTCCTACGAGCAGTACTTC
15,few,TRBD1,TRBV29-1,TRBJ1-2,CSVDFGRGQYYGYTF,TGCAGCGTTGATTTTGGCAGGGGGCAGTACTATGGCTACACCTTC
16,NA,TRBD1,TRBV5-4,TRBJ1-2,CASSLGDREPNYGYTF,TGTGCCAGCAGCTTGGGGGACAGGGAACCTAACTATGGCTACACCTTC
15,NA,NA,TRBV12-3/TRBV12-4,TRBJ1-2,CASSKSGGRYYGYTF,TGTGCCAGCAGTAAATCTGGTGGCAGGTACTATGGCTACACCTTC